This T cell receptor beta chain was sequenced for a study of T cell responses to AZD1222 COVID-19 vaccine. CDR3 length: 17 residues. V shed 4 bases, J shed 2 bases, and the junction held 8 bases outside the gene matches. In germline, CDR1 is LGHDT, CDR2 YNNKEL (reference sequence). The data were produced by immunoSEQ multiplex PCR, yet TCRdb's version contains in-frame clones alone and is incomplete. Seen here are 150,000 to 200,000 clones, almost 90% observed once, and the top ten hold around 7.9%. The source of this sequence is an adult in good health. This chain connects TRBV3-1 (or the pseudogene TRBV3-2) to TRBJ2-2; 9 bases are a match to TRBD2. The source material was peripheral blood, sampled on day 0 of AZD1222 vaccination. CDR3 in amino acids: CASSRSPGLANTGELFF. CDR3 DNA sequence: TGTGCCAGCAGCCGCTCCCCGGGACTAGCCAACACCGGGGAGCTGTTTTTT.